The 7 T cell receptor beta chains reported below all come from one sample, sequenced in a study of blood T cells in healthy people across ages. With a J-beta primer mix and a sample-barcoded 5' primer, a second PCR ran about 6 to 11 cycles. TCRdb reprocessed the 5' RACE reads via MiXCR and lists one record per CDR3 protein. The sample contains fewer than 1,200,000 distinct CDR3 sequences, approximately 26% of which appear only once. The sample was also reused in another study, on T cells of mothers and their children.

Sequencing was done on a sample of blood. The receptors stem from a girl between 2 and 10 years old in good health.

J is TRBJ2-1 and V is TRBV6-2 or TRBV6-3, with D unresolved. Trimming took off 6 bases at V and 7 bases at J, with 13 bases between the two ends. This CDR3 contains 13 residues. Germline CDR1 reads MNHEY; CDR2 reads SVGEGT. CDR3 amino acids: CASRLFPPNEQFF. CDR3 nucleotide sequence: TGTGCCAGCAGGCTCTTCCCCCCTAATGAGCAGTTCTTC.

This clonotype was counted a few times. The chain carries TRBV29-1 and TRBJ2-5; 7 nucleotides match TRBD2. The J call could be wrong; TRBJ2-7 is a better fit for the DNA end. The CDR3 extends over 13 amino acids. CDR1 is SQVTM and CDR2 is ANQGSEA in the germline V gene. The chain's CDR3 is CSVEGLAGYEQYF. CDR3 nucleotide sequence: TGCAGCGTTGAAGGACTAGCCGGGTACGAGCAGTACTTC.

Here the CDR3 reads CASSATSGGKNIQYF. As DNA, the CDR3 is TGTGCCAGCAGCGCGACCTCAGGGGGCAAAAACATTCAGTACTTC. The chain has TRBV6-5 and TRBJ2-4; TRBD1 aligns across 7 bases. Germline V gene sequence: CDR1 MNHEY, CDR2 SVGAGI. The trim removed 6 bases at V and 3 bases at J, leaving 8 bases unmatched. The CDR3 contains 15 residues.

The chain joins TRBV18 to TRBJ1-2; possible D gene TRBD1, 6 bases. This CDR3 contains 15 residues. The germline V gene has CDR1 KGHSH and CDR2 LQKENI. V lost 5 bases and J lost 10, with 23 bases in between. The CDR3 nucleotides are TGTGCCAGCTCAGCCCTTCGTGGGGGGCAAGCGGACTACACCTTC. This sequence encodes CASSALRGGQADYTF.

This clonotype was seen more than once but under ten times. The chain couples TRBV27 to TRBJ1-2; no clear D. The CDR3 is 14 residues long. Trimming took off 0 bases at V and 4 bases at J, with 9 bases between the two ends. Germline V gene data show CDR1 as MNHEY and CDR2 as SMNVEV (reference sequence). The CDR3 nucleotides read TGTGCCAGCAGTTTATCTGTGGCAGCCTATGGCTACACCTTC. It specifies CASSLSVAAYGYTF.

V is TRBV12-3 or TRBV12-4 and J is TRBJ2-5; D call uncertain. The DNA end is a closer match to TRBJ2-7, so the J assignment may be wrong. This CDR3 has 12 residues. The CDR3 region has the DNA TGTGCCAGCAGCCCCAGCGTTGGCGAGCAGTACTTC. This sequence encodes CASSPSVGEQYF.

This clonotype was seen a few times. V usage is TRBV12-3 or TRBV12-4 and J usage is TRBJ1-1, with no clear D. The CDR3 sequence is 14 residues long. V shed 5 bases and J shed 3 bases, with 13 bases lying between them. The CDR3 loop reads CASSPRLPDTEAFF. CDR3 nucleotide sequence: TGTGCCAGCAGTCCCCGGCTCCCGGACACTGAAGCTTTCTTT.